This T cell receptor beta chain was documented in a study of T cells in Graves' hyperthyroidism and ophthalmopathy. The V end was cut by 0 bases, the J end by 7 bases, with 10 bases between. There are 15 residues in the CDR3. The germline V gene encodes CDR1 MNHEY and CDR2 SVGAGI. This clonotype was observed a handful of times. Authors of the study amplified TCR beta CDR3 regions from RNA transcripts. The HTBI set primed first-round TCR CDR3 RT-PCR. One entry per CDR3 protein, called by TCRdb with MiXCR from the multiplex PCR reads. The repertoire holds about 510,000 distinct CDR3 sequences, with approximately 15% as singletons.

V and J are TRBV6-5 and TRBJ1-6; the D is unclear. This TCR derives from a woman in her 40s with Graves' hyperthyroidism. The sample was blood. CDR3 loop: CASSYSRSENSPLHF. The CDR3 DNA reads TGTGCCAGCAGTTACTCTAGGTCGGAAAATTCACCCCTCCACTTT.